This T cell receptor beta chain was recovered during a study of shared clonotypes between healthy human individuals. The table lists this clone with a count of one. V lost 8 bases, J lost 4 bases, and 10 bases lay in between. Germline V lookup: CDR1 DFQATT, CDR2 SNEGSKA (reference sequence). The CDR3 covers 11 residues. The table came from immunoSEQ multiplex PCR; TCRdb's copy has only in-frame clones and leaves some out. The table has 2,100,000 or so clones, more than 90% seen once; the top ten hold roughly 0.13%. The sample was naive CD4+ T cells sorted from blood. Indicated subset: CD45RA+ positively selected. This chain uses TRBV20-1 with TRBJ2-3, with no clear D. This receptor was identified in a man younger than 30 in good health. The CDR3 sequence: CSCKGADTQYF. As DNA, the CDR3 is TGCAGTTGTAAGGGCGCAGATACGCAGTATTTT.